This record looks at one T cell receptor beta chain sequence and its context. The antigen is not known. This entry is derived from a study of response to subunit inactivated influenza vaccine. One entry per CDR3 protein results from TCRdb running MiXCR on the RT-PCR reads. This repertoire shows hundreds of thousands of distinct CDR3 sequences, approximately 14% found once; its top ten account for roughly 10%. Findings of the study overall: Authors proposed each seasonal influenza vaccination draws in few new T cells.

Source: PBMCs from blood, taken 11 to 12 days after vaccination. The receptor was isolated from a man aged 50-60 years who received an inactivated influenza vaccine.

Written as DNA, the CDR3 is TGTGCCATCAGTGGGAGGGTTTCCTACAATGAGCAGTTCTTC. It specifies CAISGRVSYNEQFF. The chain combines TRBV10-3 with TRBJ2-1, with D tentatively TRBD2 (6 bases). V lost 4 bases to trimming and J lost 1 base, with 8 bases between them. The CDR3 spans 14 residues. Germline V gene sequence: CDR1 ENHRY, CDR2 SYGVKD.